The clone carrying this T cell receptor beta chain showed up just once. Per the study methods: Estimates of nucleated cell counts were drawn from the amplification of reference gene primers. Assay: immunoSEQ multiplex PCR; the TCRdb copy retains only in-frame clones and omits some. V, J and clone size reflect that table, while D and trimming were determined from the DNA. The repertoire holds about 100,000 clones, with about 91% as singletons. The germline CDR1 and CDR2 sequences are MNHEY and SVGEGT. The CDR3 is 18 amino acids. Trimming removed 0 bases at V and 3 bases at J, with 21 bases between. This entry comes from a study of blood T cell repertoires in COVID-19. Study summary: Spain, Italy and the United States supplied samples that represented acute and convalescent COVID-19. Sources were T cells, B-cell-depleted T cells, or PBMCs; the material itself was cDNA or gDNA.

The V gene is TRBV6-2 or TRBV6-3, the J gene TRBJ2-7; possible D gene TRBD2, 5 bases. This receptor was taken from a human donor in a cohort sampled during active COVID-19. The sequencing sample was made of peripheral blood. The CDR3 DNA follows: TGTGCCAGCAGTTACTCCCCGGCGGGCCCCCGGCTCAACTACGAGCAGTACTTC. The encoded protein is CASSYSPAGPRLNYEQYF.